The 5 T cell receptor beta chains given below trace back to one sample, sequenced in a study of technical replicates of blood from a few donors. The protocol was immunoSEQ multiplex PCR, while the TCRdb copy is restricted to in-frame clones and leaves out a portion. Of tens of thousands of clones listed, around 93% were seen once; the top ten hold roughly 0.25%. The specimen sequenced was T cells isolated from PBMCs. All receptors derive from a human donor in good health.

V usage is TRBV5-4 and J usage is TRBJ1-3, with no clear D. Trimming pared 1 base from V and 4 bases from J, leaving 9 bases between. This CDR3 region has 14 residues. The germline V gene has CDR1 SGHNT and CDR2 YYREEE (reference sequence). The CDR3 coding sequence is TGTGCCAGCAGCTTGAGCCTTAGCGGAAACACCATATATTTT. This gives the protein CASSLSLSGNTIYF. Full variable domain (missing parts from reference TRBV5-4 and TRBJ1-3): ETGVTQSPTHLIKTRGQQVTLRCSSQSGHNTVSWYQQALGQGPQFIFQYYREEENGRGNFPPRFSGLQFPNYSSELNVNALELDDSALYLCASSLSLSGNTIYFGEGSWLTVV.

The sample holds one count of this clone. This chain's CDR3 is CASSDSKGPTGGAKVTEAFF. The CDR3, as DNA: TGTGCCAGCAGTGACTCGAAAGGGCCAACAGGGGGCGCGAAAGTCACTGAAGCTTTCTTT. The V gene is TRBV2, the J gene TRBJ1-1, with 9 bases lining up with TRBD1. V was clipped by 3 bases and J by 4 bases; unmatched bases: 21. Germline CDR1 SNHLY, CDR2 FYNNEI. The CDR3 contains 20 residues. Variable domain in full (rest from reference TRBV2 and TRBJ1-1): EPEVTQTPSHQVTQMGQEVILRCVPISNHLYFYWYRQILGQKVEFLVSFYNNEISEKSEIFDDQFSVERPDGSNFTLKIRSTKLEDSAMYFCASSDSKGPTGGAKVTEAFFGQGTRLTVV.

This chain links TRBV19 with TRBJ2-7; maybe TRBD1 (6 bases). Germline V gene data show CDR1 as LNHDA and CDR2 as SQIVND (reference sequence). This CDR3 contains 12 residues. Trimming removed 8 bases at V and 3 bases at J, with 11 bases between. The CDR3 DNA reads TGTGCCAGTCGGGACAAGAACTACGAGCAGTACTTC. Translated: CASRDKNYEQYF.

This chain uses TRBV11-3 with TRBJ2-7; 8 nucleotides line up with TRBD2. The CDR3 has 15 residues. V dropped 1 base and J dropped 6; count of bases not matched to a gene: 8. Germline V CDR1 and CDR2: SGHNT, YENEEA. CDR3: CASSLGVSGGAEQYF. In DNA form, the CDR3 reads TGTGCCAGCAGCTTAGGGGTAAGCGGGGGCGCCGAGCAGTACTTC.

In this sample, this clone turned up once. The chain recombines TRBV6-5 with TRBJ1-5; 9 positions match TRBD1. This CDR3 has 15 amino acids. The V and J ends lost 6 bases and 10 bases, in that order; junction bases with no gene match: 13. Germline CDR1 is MNHEY and CDR2 is SVGAGI. The CDR3 reads CASSHGTGSIFPQHF. In DNA, the CDR3 is TGTGCCAGCAGCCACGGGACAGGGTCAATTTTTCCCCAGCATTTT.